Following are 8 T cell receptor beta chains from one sample sequenced in a study of vaccination effects on CD4 cells after COVID-19. For these TCRs, the target antigens are not known. The table came from immunoSEQ multiplex PCR; TCRdb's copy has only in-frame clones and leaves some out. This sample yields under 50,000 clones, of which approximately 81% are seen a single time; roughly 8.6% belongs to the top ten. Cells that had been cultured for nine to eleven days were the source of isolated CD4+ T cells. The sample consisted of CD4+ T cells from PBMCs cultured without peptide, taken before COVID-19 vaccination. Source of these receptors: a human donor who had a prior SARS-CoV-2 infection.

The V and J genes are TRBV20-1 and TRBJ2-3; no clear D gene. The CDR3 length is 11 residues. The V gene lost 6 bases and the J gene lost 4 bases, with 8 bases spanning the gap. Per germline, CDR1 DFQATT and CDR2 SNEGSKA (reference sequence). The CDR3 DNA reads TGCAGTGCCCCGTGGGCAGATACGCAGTATTTT. Its protein is CSAPWADTQYF.

The chain is built from TRBV24-1 and TRBJ2-1; 8 bases are a match to TRBD1. CDR3 length: 16 residues. Unmatched junction bases numbered 9, after V lost 2 bases and J lost 7 bases. Germline CDR1 and CDR2: KGHDR and SFDVKD. CDR3 DNA sequence: TGTGCCACCAGTGATTCAGGACAGGGCCTGGGGAATGAGCAGTTCTTC. Translation gives CATSDSGQGLGNEQFF.

The V and J genes are TRBV5-1 and TRBJ2-7; D uncertain. The CDR3 sequence is 15 residues long. CDR1 and CDR2 from the germline V gene are SGHRS and YFSETQ. The V gene lost 1 base and the J gene lost 0 bases, with 11 bases spanning the gap. The CDR3 loop is CASSLFLGSSYEQYF. In DNA, the CDR3 is TGCGCCAGCAGCTTGTTTTTAGGCAGCTCCTACGAGCAGTACTTC.

The chain carries TRBV9 and TRBJ2-7, with D uncertain. V lost 0 bases and J lost 5, with 15 bases in between. The germline CDR1 and CDR2 sequences are SGDLS and YYNGEE. The CDR3 length is 15 residues. CDR3 sequence: CASSVEPGYFHEQYF. The CDR3 coding sequence is TGTGCCAGCAGCGTAGAGCCAGGTTACTTCCACGAGCAGTACTTC.

V and J are TRBV10-3 and TRBJ2-5, with 8 bases identical to TRBD2. Losses at the gene ends were 5 bases for V and 5 bases for J; bases not matched to a gene: 13. Germline V gives CDR1 ENHRY, CDR2 SYGVKD. The length of the CDR3 is 16 residues. CDR3 nucleotide sequence: TGTGCCATCAGTAACGGTGGAAGCGGGAGCGAGGAGACCCAGTACTTC. Its protein product is CAISNGGSGSEETQYF.

Only one count was recorded for this clone. The rearrangement uses TRBV9 and TRBJ2-5; weak D call: TRBD2 (6 bases). The V end was cut by 4 bases, the J end by 2 bases, with 12 bases between. Germline CDR1 and CDR2: SGDLS and YYNGEE. The CDR3 length is 14 residues. Here the CDR3 DNA reads TGTGCCAGCAGCCGCGGGGCCACACAAGAGACCCAGTACTTC. Amino acids: CASSRGATQETQYF.

The genes are TRBV6-5 and TRBJ2-7; 7 nucleotides agree with TRBD2. The CDR3 is made up of 14 amino acids. Germline CDR1 is MNHEY and CDR2 is SVGAGI. Trimming cost V 8 bases and J 6 bases; bases outside gene matches: 13. CDR3 protein: CASGARPGGFEQYF. The CDR3 nucleotides read TGTGCCAGCGGGGCCCGTCCGGGGGGTTTCGAGCAGTACTTC.

Comments on this clone: The junction departs from germline at one end; a sequencing error may be responsible. The chain employs TRBV12-5 and TRBJ1-2, with D perhaps TRBD1 (6 bases). CDR3 length: 14 amino acids. The germline V gene encodes CDR1 LGHNT and CDR2 FRNRAP. As DNA, the CDR3 is TGTGCTAGTGGTTTGGCCGGCGGGCAGGGGAGTTCCGACTTC. It specifies CASGLAGGQGSSDF.